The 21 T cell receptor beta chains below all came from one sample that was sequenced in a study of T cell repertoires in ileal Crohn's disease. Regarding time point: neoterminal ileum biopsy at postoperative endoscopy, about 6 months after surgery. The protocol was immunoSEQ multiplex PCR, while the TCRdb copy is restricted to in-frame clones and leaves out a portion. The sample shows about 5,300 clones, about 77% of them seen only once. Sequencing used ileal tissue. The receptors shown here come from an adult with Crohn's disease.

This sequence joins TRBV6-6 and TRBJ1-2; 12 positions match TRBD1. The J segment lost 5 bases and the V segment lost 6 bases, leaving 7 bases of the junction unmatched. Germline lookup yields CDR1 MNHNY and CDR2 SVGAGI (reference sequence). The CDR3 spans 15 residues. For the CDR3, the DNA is TGTGCCAGCAGGACCGGGACAGGGGGCTTGTATGGCTACACCTTC. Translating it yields CASRTGTGGLYGYTF.

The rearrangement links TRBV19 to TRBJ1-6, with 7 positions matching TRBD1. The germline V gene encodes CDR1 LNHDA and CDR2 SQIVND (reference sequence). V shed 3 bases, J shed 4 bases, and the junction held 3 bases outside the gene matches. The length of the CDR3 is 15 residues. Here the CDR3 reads CASSIRDSYNSPLHF. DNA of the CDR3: TGTGCCAGTAGTATTCGGGACAGTTATAATTCACCCCTCCACTTT.

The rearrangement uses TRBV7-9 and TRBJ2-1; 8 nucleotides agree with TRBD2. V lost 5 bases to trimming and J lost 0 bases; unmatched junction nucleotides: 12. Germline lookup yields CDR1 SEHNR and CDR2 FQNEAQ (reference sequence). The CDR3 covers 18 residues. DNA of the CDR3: TGTGCCAGCAGCCCGGGGCGGGGGGCCTGGAGCTCCTACAATGAGCAGTTCTTC. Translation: CASSPGRGAWSSYNEQFF. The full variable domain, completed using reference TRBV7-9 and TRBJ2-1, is DTGVSQNPRHKITKRGQNVTFRCDPISEHNRLYWYRQTLGQGPEFLTYFQNEAQLEKSRLLSDRFSAERPKGSFSTLEIQRTEQGDSAMYLCASSPGRGAWSSYNEQFFGPGTRLTVL.

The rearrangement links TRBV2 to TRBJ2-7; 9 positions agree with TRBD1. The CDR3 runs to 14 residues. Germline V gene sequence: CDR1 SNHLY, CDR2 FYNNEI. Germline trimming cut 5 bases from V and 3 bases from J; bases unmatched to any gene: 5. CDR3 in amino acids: CASSSGTGYYEQYF. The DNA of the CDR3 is TGTGCCAGCAGTTCCGGGACAGGGTACTACGAGCAGTACTTC.

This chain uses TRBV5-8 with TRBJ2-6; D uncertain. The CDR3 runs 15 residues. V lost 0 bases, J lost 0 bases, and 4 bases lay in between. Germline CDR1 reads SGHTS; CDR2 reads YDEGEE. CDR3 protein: CASSLAGSGANVLTF. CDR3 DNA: TGTGCCAGCAGCTTGGCCGGCTCTGGGGCCAACGTCCTGACTTTC.

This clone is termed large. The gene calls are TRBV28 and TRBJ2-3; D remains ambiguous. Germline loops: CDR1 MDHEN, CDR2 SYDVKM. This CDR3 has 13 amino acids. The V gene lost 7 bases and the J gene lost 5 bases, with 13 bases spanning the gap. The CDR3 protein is CASTPLERDTQYF. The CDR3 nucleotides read TGTGCCAGCACCCCCCTGGAAAGAGATACGCAGTATTTT.

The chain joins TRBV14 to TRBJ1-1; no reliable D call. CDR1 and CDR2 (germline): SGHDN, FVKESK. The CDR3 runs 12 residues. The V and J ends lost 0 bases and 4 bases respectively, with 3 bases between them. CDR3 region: CASSQEFTEAFF. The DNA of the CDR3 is TGTGCCAGCAGCCAAGAATTCACTGAAGCTTTCTTT.

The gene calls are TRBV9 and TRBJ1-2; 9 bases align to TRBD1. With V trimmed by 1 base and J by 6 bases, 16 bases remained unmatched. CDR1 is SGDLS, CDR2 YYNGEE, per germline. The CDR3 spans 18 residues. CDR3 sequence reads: CASSVNPDLGQGKNGYTF. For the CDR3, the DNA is TGTGCCAGCAGCGTAAACCCGGATTTGGGACAGGGAAAAAATGGCTACACCTTC.

CDR3 nucleotides: TGTGCCAGCAGCTTGGACAGGCCCGGCTCTGGAAACACCATATATTTT. Protein product: CASSLDRPGSGNTIYF. The chain combines TRBV5-4 with TRBJ1-3, with D maybe TRBD1 (5 bases). V lost 0 bases and J 0 bases, leaving 10 bases between the germline ends. The CDR3 has 16 residues. Germline V gives CDR1 SGHNT, CDR2 YYREEE (reference sequence).

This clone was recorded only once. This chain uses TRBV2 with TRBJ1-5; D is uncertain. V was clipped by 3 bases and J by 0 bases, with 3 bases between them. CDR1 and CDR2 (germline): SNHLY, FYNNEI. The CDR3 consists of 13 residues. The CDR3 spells CASSDYSNQPQHF. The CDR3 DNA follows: TGTGCCAGCAGTGATTATAGCAATCAGCCCCAGCATTTT. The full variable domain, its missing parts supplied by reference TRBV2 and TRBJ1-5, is EPEVTQTPSHQVTQMGQEVILRCVPISNHLYFYWYRQILGQKVEFLVSFYNNEISEKSEIFDDQFSVERPDGSNFTLKIRSTKLEDSAMYFCASSDYSNQPQHFGDGTRLSIL.

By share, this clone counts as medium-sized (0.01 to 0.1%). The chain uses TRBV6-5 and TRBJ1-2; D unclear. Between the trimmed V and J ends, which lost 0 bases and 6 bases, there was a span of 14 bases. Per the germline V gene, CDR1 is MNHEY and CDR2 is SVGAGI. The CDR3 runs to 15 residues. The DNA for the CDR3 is TGTGCCAGCAGTTACTCGATGGTAGGGATGAATGGCTACACCTTC. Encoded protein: CASSYSMVGMNGYTF.

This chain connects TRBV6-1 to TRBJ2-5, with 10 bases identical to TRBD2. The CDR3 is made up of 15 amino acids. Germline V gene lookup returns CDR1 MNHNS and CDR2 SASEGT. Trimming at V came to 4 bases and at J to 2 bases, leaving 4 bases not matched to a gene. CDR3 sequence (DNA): TGTGCCAGCAGTGTACTAGCGGGGACTCAAGAGACCCAGTACTTC. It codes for CASSVLAGTQETQYF.

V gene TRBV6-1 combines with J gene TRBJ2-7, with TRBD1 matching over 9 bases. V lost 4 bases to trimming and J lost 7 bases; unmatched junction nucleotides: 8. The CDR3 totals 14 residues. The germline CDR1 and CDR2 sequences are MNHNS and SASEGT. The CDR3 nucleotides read TGTGCCAGCAGTGGACAGGGGGGCCTGGGGGAGCAGTACTTC. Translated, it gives CASSGQGGLGEQYF.

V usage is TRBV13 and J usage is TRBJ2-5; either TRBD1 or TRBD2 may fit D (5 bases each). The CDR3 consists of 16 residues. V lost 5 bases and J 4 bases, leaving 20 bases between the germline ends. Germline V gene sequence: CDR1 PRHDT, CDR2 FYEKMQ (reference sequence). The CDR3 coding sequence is TGTGCCAGCAGCATCGGGGCATACGGGCTGGCAGAGACCCAGTACTTC. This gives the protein CASSIGAYGLAETQYF.

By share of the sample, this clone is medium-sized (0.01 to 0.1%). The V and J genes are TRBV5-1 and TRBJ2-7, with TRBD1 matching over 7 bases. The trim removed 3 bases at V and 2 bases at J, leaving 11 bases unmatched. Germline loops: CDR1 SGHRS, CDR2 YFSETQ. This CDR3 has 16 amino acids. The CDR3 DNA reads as TGCGCCAGCAGCTCAGGGCACCGGGACAGCACCTACGAGCAGTACTTC. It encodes CASSSGHRDSTYEQYF.

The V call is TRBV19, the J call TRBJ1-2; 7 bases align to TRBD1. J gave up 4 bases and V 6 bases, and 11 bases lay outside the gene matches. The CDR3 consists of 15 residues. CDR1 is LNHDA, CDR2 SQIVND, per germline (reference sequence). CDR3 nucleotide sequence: TGTGCCAGTAGCAAACAGGGGAGTGGGCTCTATGGCTACACCTTC. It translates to CASSKQGSGLYGYTF. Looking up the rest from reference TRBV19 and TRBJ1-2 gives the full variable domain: DGGITQSPKYLFRKEGQNVTLSCEQNLNHDAMYWYRQDPGQGLRLIYYSQIVNDFQKGDIAEGYSVSREKKESFPLTVTSAQKNPTAFYLCASSKQGSGLYGYTFGSGTRLTVV.

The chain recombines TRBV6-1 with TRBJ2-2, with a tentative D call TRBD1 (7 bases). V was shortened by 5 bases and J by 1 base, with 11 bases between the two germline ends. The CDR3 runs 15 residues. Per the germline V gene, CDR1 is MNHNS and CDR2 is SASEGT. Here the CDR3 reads CASSRRDRNTGELFF. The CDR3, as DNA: TGTGCCAGCAGTAGGCGGGACAGGAACACCGGGGAGCTGTTTTTT.

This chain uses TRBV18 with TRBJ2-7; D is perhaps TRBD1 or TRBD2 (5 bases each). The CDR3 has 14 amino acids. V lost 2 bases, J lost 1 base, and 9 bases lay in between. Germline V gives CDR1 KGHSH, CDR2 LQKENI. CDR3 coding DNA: TGTGCCAGCTCACCAGGGACGGAGTCCTACGAGCAGTACTTC. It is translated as CASSPGTESYEQYF.

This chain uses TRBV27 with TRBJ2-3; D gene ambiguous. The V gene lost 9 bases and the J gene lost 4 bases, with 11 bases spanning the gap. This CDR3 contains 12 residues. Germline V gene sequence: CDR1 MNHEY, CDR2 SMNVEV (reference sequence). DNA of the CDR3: TGTGCCAGTTGGGATCGGGCAGATACGCAGTATTTT. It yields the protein CASWDRADTQYF.

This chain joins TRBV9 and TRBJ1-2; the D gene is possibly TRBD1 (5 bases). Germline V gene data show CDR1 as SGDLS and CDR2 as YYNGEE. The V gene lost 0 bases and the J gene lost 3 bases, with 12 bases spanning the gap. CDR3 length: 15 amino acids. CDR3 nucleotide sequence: TGTGCCAGCAGCGTAGCTATTGGGGCTTACTATGGCTACACCTTC. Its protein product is CASSVAIGAYYGYTF.

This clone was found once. The CDR3 protein is CASSTPGQGDQPQHF. The CDR3, as DNA: TGTGCCAGCAGTACGCCGGGACAGGGGGATCAGCCCCAGCATTTT. The V call is TRBV28, the J call TRBJ1-5, with 11 bases fitting TRBD1. The CDR3 covers 15 residues. J lost 5 bases, V lost 5 bases, and 5 bases had no gene match. CDR1 is MDHEN, CDR2 SYDVKM, per germline.